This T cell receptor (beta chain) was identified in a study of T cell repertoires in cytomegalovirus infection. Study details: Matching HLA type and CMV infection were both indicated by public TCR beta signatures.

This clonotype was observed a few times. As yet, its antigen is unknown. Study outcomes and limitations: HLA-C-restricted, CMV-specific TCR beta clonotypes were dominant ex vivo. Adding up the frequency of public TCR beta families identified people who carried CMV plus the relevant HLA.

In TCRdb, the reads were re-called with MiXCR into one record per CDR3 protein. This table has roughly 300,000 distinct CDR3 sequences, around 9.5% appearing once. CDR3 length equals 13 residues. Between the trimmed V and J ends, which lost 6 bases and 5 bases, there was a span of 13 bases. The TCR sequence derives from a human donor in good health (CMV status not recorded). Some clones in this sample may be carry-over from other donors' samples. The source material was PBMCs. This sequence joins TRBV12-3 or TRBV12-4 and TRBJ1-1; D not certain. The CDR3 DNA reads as TGTGCCAGCAGCCAAACGCTTGGGACTGAAGCTTTCTTT. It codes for CASSQTLGTEAFF.